A selection of T cell receptor beta chains follows, all from one sample in a study of shared clonotypes between healthy human individuals. The assay was immunoSEQ multiplex PCR, and TCRdb's table has in-frame clones only and misses some. The profile shows approximately 2.5 million clones, around nine tenths of them singletons. The sequenced sample consisted of naive CD4+ T cells sorted from blood. These receptors originate from a man aged 18 to 29 in good health. Both conserved end residues are part of each CDR3. The D gene is left open where the match is weak. Clone size is shown for a subset of rows, as once, few, many or a class of expanded clone.

abundance	j_gene	d_gene	v_gene	CDR3nt	CDR3aa
.	TRBJ1-3	.	TRBV6-5	TGTGCCAGCAGTTACTCGACACAGACTGGAAACACCATATATTTT	CASSYSTQTGNTIYF
.	TRBJ2-7	TRBD2	TRBV5-1	TGCGCCAGCAGCTTTATCCCCGGGAGGGCCGGGTACGAGCAGTACTTC	CASSFIPGRAGYEQYF
.	TRBJ2-2	.	TRBV27	TGTGCCAGCAGTCTGGACAGTAGACGAATCGCCGGGGAGCTGTTTTTT	CASSLDSRRIAGELFF
.	TRBJ2-4	.	TRBV2	TGTGCCAGCAGTGGTAGTTCCTACGGTGCCAAAAACATTCAGTACTTC	CASSGSSYGAKNIQYF
.	TRBJ1-2	TRBD1	TRBV4-1	TGCGCCAGCAGCCCCTGGGACAGGGCTCCCTATGGCTACACCTTC	CASSPWDRAPYGYTF
once	TRBJ1-1	.	TRBV7-9	TGTGCCAGCAGCTTCCCTCTTGCTGAAGCTTTCTTT	CASSFPLAEAFF
.	TRBJ1-1	.	TRBV7-6	TGTGCCAGCAGCTCTCCCGGGACCCCCGTTGGGAAGGCTTTCTTT	CASSSPGTPVGKAFF
.	TRBJ2-5	.	TRBV5-1	TGCGCCAGCAGCCGCCAAGGCTCTCGGACCCTTAAACAAGAGACCCAGTACTTC	CASSRQGSRTLKQETQYF
.	TRBJ2-4	.	TRBV30	TGTGCCTGGAGTCCACCCTGGGTAGCCAAAAACATTCAGTACTTC	CAWSPPWVAKNIQYF
.	TRBJ2-3	.	TRBV7-9	TGTGCCAGCAGTCCCGAGATGACACGACGTTACACAGATACGCAGTATTTT	CASSPEMTRRYTDTQYF
.	TRBJ1-2	.	TRBV4-1	TGCGCCAGCAGCCAAGCGGAACCTACGGCCCACTATGGCTACACCTTC	CASSQAEPTAHYGYTF
.	TRBJ2-7	.	TRBV5-6	TGTGCCAGCAGCTCCTTGTCAACTACCGAGCAGTACTTC	CASSSLSTTEQYF
.	TRBJ2-2	TRBD2	TRBV6-6	TGTGCCAGCAGTTCCTTTAGCGGGGGGACCACCGGGGAGCTGTTTTTT	CASSSFSGGTTGELFF
.	TRBJ2-6	.	TRBV6-6	TGTGCCAGCAGTTACTCGAGCTCTGGGGCCAACGTCCTGACTTTC	CASSYSSSGANVLTF
.	TRBJ1-5	TRBD1	TRBV6-6	TGTGCCAGCAGTGCACCGGACAGGGGGCTTCCTCAGCCCCAGCATTTT	CASSAPDRGLPQPQHF
.	TRBJ2-2	.	TRBV5-1	TGCGCCAGCAGTGGAGCAGGGGCCGTGAACACCGGGGAGCTGTTTTTT	CASSGAGAVNTGELFF
.	TRBJ2-2	.	TRBV12-5	TGTGCTAGTGGTTTGGTACTAGACACCGGGGAGCTGTTTTTT	CASGLVLDTGELFF
.	TRBJ1-2	TRBD1	TRBV28	TGTGCCAGCAGTTTGGTTCGGACAGGCTATGGCTACACCTTC	CASSLVRTGYGYTF
.	TRBJ1-1	.	TRBV15	TGTGCCACCAGCCAGACCTCGGAAGCTTTCTTT	CATSQTSEAFF
.	TRBJ2-7	.	TRBV10-3	TGTGCCATCGGCCGGATGGGAGACGGCTACGAGCAGTACTTC	CAIGRMGDGYEQYF
.	TRBJ2-1	TRBD2	TRBV6-5	TGTGCCAGCAGTATCGGACTAGCGGAAGCCAATGAGCAGTTCTTC	CASSIGLAEANEQFF
.	TRBJ2-2	.	TRBV6-9	TGTGCCAGCCCCCAAGAGGGACTGGGAAATACCGGGGAGCTGTTTTTT	CASPQEGLGNTGELFF
.	TRBJ2-1	TRBD2	TRBV10-2	TGCGCCAGCTCTAGCGGGAGGGACTACTACAATGAGCAGTTCTTC	CASSSGRDYYNEQFF
.	TRBJ1-2	.	TRBV7-9	TGTGCCAGCAGCTTAGCGGGGGACGGCTACACCTTC	CASSLAGDGYTF
.	TRBJ1-5	.	TRBV27	TGTGCCAGCAGGCACCCTGGGGGCAATCAGCCCCAGCATTTT	CASRHPGGNQPQHF
.	TRBJ2-7	.	TRBV4-3	TGCGCCAGCAGCCAAGATTATATTTTAGACCTACCGTACGAGCAGTACTTC	CASSQDYILDLPYEQYF
.	TRBJ2-4	.	TRBV25-1	TGTGCCAGCAGTGAAGGGGTCGGACAGTACTTC	CASSEGVGQYF
.	TRBJ2-3	.	TRBV5-4	TGTGCCAGCAAGGGGGTAAACGGAGATACGCAGTATTTT	CASKGVNGDTQYF
.	TRBJ2-5	.	TRBV7-2	TGTGCCAGCAGCCCCCGCGGGGCCTATCAAGAGACCCAGTACTTC	CASSPRGAYQETQYF
once	TRBJ2-7	.	TRBV4-1	TGCGCCAGCAGCCTCACACTTCTAGAGAGTAAATACGAGCAGTACTTC	CASSLTLLESKYEQYF
few	TRBJ1-1	.	TRBV9	TGTGCCAGCAGCCCCCGCGCGGAGAACACTGAAGCTTTCTTT	CASSPRAENTEAFF
.	TRBJ2-7	.	TRBV6-5	TGTGCCAGCAGTTACTCGATTACGGGCGGGACGTACGAGCAGTACTTC	CASSYSITGGTYEQYF
.	TRBJ1-1	TRBD1	TRBV6-5	TGTGCCAGCAGGCGCGGACAGGGAGGCGCTGAAGCTTTCTTT	CASRRGQGGAEAFF
.	TRBJ2-1	TRBD2	TRBV7-3	TGTGCCAGCAGCTTATCTCCTAGCGGGGGGGTTGCTGAGCAGTTCTTC	CASSLSPSGGVAEQFF
.	TRBJ1-5	TRBD1	TRBV10-3	TGTGCCATCAGTGAGGACAGGGGGGTCAATCAGCCCCAGCATTTT	CAISEDRGVNQPQHF
.	TRBJ2-3	TRBD1	TRBV11-3	TGTGCCAGCAGCTTGGGGACAGGGGCAGCAGATACGCAGTATTTT	CASSLGTGAADTQYF
.	TRBJ2-3	.	TRBV5-1	TGCGCCAGCACCAGGTGGAAGGAGTTTAGCACAGATACGCAGTATTTT	CASTRWKEFSTDTQYF
.	TRBJ1-5	.	TRBV9	TGTGCCAGCAGCGCCACCCTATTTACGGGGAGGGACAATCAGCCCCAGCATTTT	CASSATLFTGRDNQPQHF
.	TRBJ2-3	.	TRBV10-3	TGTGCCATCAGTGACCTAGCGACAGATACGCAGTATTTT	CAISDLATDTQYF
.	TRBJ2-7	.	TRBV30	TGTGCCTGGAGTGTTGGTCCCCACACGGGCGAGCAGTACTTC	CAWSVGPHTGEQYF
.	TRBJ2-7	.	TRBV2	TGTGCCAGCAGGCCCGGGCCCAACTACGAGCAGTACTTC	CASRPGPNYEQYF
.	TRBJ2-4	.	TRBV4-1	TGCGCCAGCAGCCAACACAGTGTGCTAGCCAAAAACATTCAGTACTTC	CASSQHSVLAKNIQYF
.	TRBJ1-5	.	TRBV10-1	TGCGCCAGCACCCAGCGTTATCAGGGAGATCAGCCCCAGCATTTT	CASTQRYQGDQPQHF